These 25 T cell receptor beta chains came from one sample sequenced in a study of CD8+CD57+ T cells in acquired aplastic anemia. The template for TCR beta VDJ and CDR3 sequence profiling was genomic DNA. TCRdb re-derived calls from the reads in MiXCR, one entry per CDR3 protein. There are 100,000 to 150,000 distinct CDR3 sequences in the sample; approximately 40% occur only once, and about 2.4% lies in the top ten. Individuals selected for sequencing had exhibited CD8+CD57+ cell expansion on flow cytometry. Sample: sorted CD4+, CD8+, or CD8+CD57+ T cells (not recorded which) from PBMCs. The receptors were gathered from a human donor with aplastic anemia.

The J gene is TRBJ1-2, the V gene TRBV15; D unresolved. Trimming removed 6 bases at V and 5 bases at J, with 13 bases between. The CDR3 consists of 13 residues. Germline loops: CDR1 LNHNV, CDR2 YYDKDF (reference sequence). CDR3: CATSSRTGYGYTF. The CDR3, as DNA: TGTGCCACCAGTAGTAGGACCGGATATGGCTACACCTTC.

There are a few counts of this clonotype. The chain has TRBV24-1 and TRBJ1-2; no definite D call. CDR3 length: 13 residues. Trimming cost V 4 bases and J 7 bases, with 12 bases left between them. Germline V gene data show CDR1 as KGHDR and CDR2 as SFDVKD. CDR3 region: CATSENLESGYTF. The DNA of the CDR3 is TGTGCCACCAGTGAAAACTTGGAGTCTGGCTACACCTTC.

The chain joins TRBV19 to TRBJ2-1, with 9 bases that match TRBD1. This CDR3 region has 15 residues. V gave up 5 bases and J gave up 9 bases; unmatched junction bases: 11. Germline V lookup: CDR1 LNHDA, CDR2 SQIVND (reference sequence). CDR3 protein: CASSHLGQGRSEQFF. CDR3 nucleotide sequence: TGTGCCAGTAGTCACCTGGGACAGGGAAGGAGTGAGCAGTTCTTC.

V usage is TRBV28 and J usage is TRBJ1-1; D unresolved. The CDR3 is made up of 14 amino acids. V dropped 5 bases and J dropped 5 bases, with 15 bases sitting between them. Germline V CDR1 and CDR2: MDHEN, SYDVKM. The chain's CDR3 is CASSPGGVRTEAFF. The CDR3 nucleotides are TGTGCCAGCAGTCCAGGTGGGGTTCGGACTGAAGCTTTCTTT.

In regard to this clonotype: This may stem from a read error, because a much larger clone lies one nucleotide away. In nucleotides, the CDR3 is TGTGCCAGCAGCTTGGTGGACAGGGGGAAAACTGAAGCTTTCTTT. Encoded protein: CASSLVDRGKTEAFF. The chain combines TRBV5-4 with TRBJ1-1; 10 bases line up with TRBD1. V gave up 0 bases and J gave up 5 bases; unmatched junction bases: 4. Germline assignment: CDR1 SGHNT and CDR2 YYREEE (reference sequence). The CDR3 consists of 15 residues.

As regards this clonotype: Since a much larger clone is just one base distant, this may be a read error. The chain links TRBV19 to TRBJ2-3, with D perhaps matching TRBD2 (6 bases). Germline V CDR1 and CDR2: LNHDA, SQIVND (reference sequence). There are 14 residues in the CDR3. The CDR3 nucleotides are TGTGCCAGTAGTATCGGCGGGGCGTCAGATACGCGGTATTTT. Protein product: CASSIGGASDTRYF.

Many counts were recorded for this clonotype. The V call is TRBV7-2, the J call TRBJ1-2; 7 bases are a match to TRBD1. V gave up 0 bases and J gave up 5 bases; unmatched junction bases: 3. The length of the CDR3 is 14 residues. Per germline, CDR1 SGHTA and CDR2 FQGNSA. This CDR3 is CASSLAGTAYGYTF. The CDR3 DNA reads TGTGCCAGCAGCTTAGCCGGGACAGCGTATGGCTACACCTTC.

In its sample, this clonotype was seen many times. The rearrangement joins TRBV6-5 to TRBJ2-5, with TRBD1 matching over 7 bases. Per germline, CDR1 MNHEY and CDR2 SVGAGI. The CDR3 consists of 13 residues. Unmatched junction bases numbered 4, after V lost 4 bases and J lost 5 bases. The CDR3 loop is CASSWTGRETQYF. Written as DNA, the CDR3 is TGTGCCAGCAGTTGGACAGGCCGGGAGACCCAGTACTTC.

There are many counts of this clonotype. A read error may be the cause here, since a much bigger clone is one base away. V is TRBV10-2 and J is TRBJ2-5; D might be TRBD1 (6 bases). Germline CDR1 WSHSY, CDR2 SAAADI. This CDR3 comprises 15 residues. This chain's CDR3 is CASSESPDRQETRYF. CDR3 bases: TGCGCCAGCAGTGAGTCCCCCGACAGGCAAGAGACCCGGTACTTC.

This clonotype was seen repeatedly, ten times or more. This sequence joins TRBV9 and TRBJ1-3; D is undetermined. CDR1 SGDLS and CDR2 YYNGEE come from the germline V gene. The CDR3 contains 13 residues. Deletions cut 3 bases from V and 0 bases from J, with 4 bases between. The CDR3 is CASSGNSGNTIYF. The CDR3 region has the DNA TGTGCCAGCAGCGGGAACTCTGGAAACACCATATATTTT.

Worth noting for this clonotype: A read error may explain this, as a much larger clone is one base away. The chain employs TRBV14 and TRBJ1-2, with 8 bases matching TRBD1. The CDR3 spans 17 residues. Germline V CDR1 and CDR2: SGHDN, FVKESK. The CDR3 nucleotides read TGTGCCAGCAGCGAAGATAGGGGTGGCAGGGGGCCCTATGGCTACACCTTC. Translated, it gives CASSEDRGGRGPYGYTF.

This clonotype came up many times. V and J are TRBV20-1 and TRBJ2-3, with a possible D match to TRBD2 (5 bases). This CDR3 has 14 residues. Trimming stripped 6 bases from V and 3 bases from J, with 16 bases between. Germline V CDR1 and CDR2: DFQATT, SNEGSKA (reference sequence). In DNA, the CDR3 is TGCAGTGCCCAAAGAGGAGCGGTAACAGATACGCAGTATTTT. Protein sequence: CSAQRGAVTDTQYF.

This clonotype was observed a handful of times. V usage is TRBV12-3 or TRBV12-4 and J usage is TRBJ2-2, with D maybe TRBD1 (5 bases). Trimming pared 6 bases from V and 0 bases from J, leaving 14 bases between. The CDR3 is 16 amino acids. For the CDR3, the DNA is TGTGCCAGCAGCAAGGGGAACAATCCGAACACCGGGGAGCTGTTTTTT. It translates to CASSKGNNPNTGELFF.

The table lists this clonotype with many counts. The J gene is TRBJ1-3, the V gene TRBV7-9; the D gene is possibly TRBD1 (6 bases). Germline CDR1 is SEHNR and CDR2 is FQNEAQ (reference sequence). CDR3 length: 16 amino acids. The V end lost 5 bases, the J end lost 0 bases, and 14 bases lay between the germline ends. CDR3 sequence: CASSRDRIYSGNTIYF. In nucleotides, the CDR3 is TGTGCCAGCAGCCGAGACAGGATCTACTCTGGAAACACCATATATTTT.

V usage is TRBV28 and J usage is TRBJ2-7, with D unclear. CDR3 length: 14 residues. Trimming cost V 2 bases and J 2 bases, with 10 bases left between them. In germline, CDR1 is MDHEN, CDR2 SYDVKM. CDR3 region: CASSLTDVTYEQYF. Written as DNA, the CDR3 is TGTGCCAGCAGTTTAACAGACGTTACCTACGAGCAGTACTTC.

This clonotype was counted only a few times. V gene TRBV19 combines with J gene TRBJ1-5; 8 bases match TRBD1. In germline, CDR1 is LNHDA, CDR2 SQIVND (reference sequence). With 6 bases clipped from V and 0 bases from J, the junction kept 4 bases outside the gene matches. The CDR3 is 15 amino acids. The CDR3 region is CASSDRGYSNQPQHF. The CDR3 bases are TGTGCCAGTAGCGACAGGGGATATAGCAATCAGCCCCAGCATTTT.

The rearrangement uses TRBV25-1 and TRBJ1-1; D is perhaps TRBD1 (6 bases). Per the germline V gene, CDR1 is MGHDK and CDR2 is SYGVNS. The CDR3 runs 14 residues. Trimming pared 3 bases from V and 6 bases from J, leaving 14 bases between. The CDR3 coding sequence is TGTGCCAGCAGTGATGTAGGGGGAGGGGCTGAAGCTTTCTTT. It encodes CASSDVGGGAEAFF. The full variable domain, its missing parts supplied by reference TRBV25-1 and TRBJ1-1, is EADIYQTPRYLVIGTGKKITLECSQTMGHDKMYWYQQDPGMELHLIHYSYGVNSTEKGDLSSESTVSRIRTEHFPLTLESARPSHTSQYLCASSDVGGGAEAFFGQGTRLTVV.

This clonotype was detected a few times. The rearrangement uses TRBV2 and TRBJ1-6; D ambiguous. Germline lookup yields CDR1 SNHLY and CDR2 FYNNEI. CDR3 size: 13 residues. V gave up 8 bases and J gave up 4 bases, with 9 bases separating them. CDR3 sequence: CASVTEYNSPLHF. In DNA form, the CDR3 reads TGTGCCAGCGTGACGGAATATAATTCACCCCTCCACTTT.

The chain employs TRBV10-3 and TRBJ1-6; TRBD1 matches at 9 bases. The length of the CDR3 is 15 residues. Trimming at V came to 10 bases and at J to 7 bases, leaving 11 bases not matched to a gene. Germline assignment: CDR1 ENHRY and CDR2 SYGVKD. CDR3 nucleotide sequence: TGTGCCAGCGCCGATTACAGGGGGCGAAATTCACCCCTCCACTTT. Translated, it gives CASADYRGRNSPLHF.

This chain links TRBV6-5 with TRBJ2-1; D may be TRBD2 (5 bases). CDR1 is MNHEY, CDR2 SVGAGI, per germline. Trimming removed 2 bases from V and 7 bases from J, with 15 bases in between. CDR3 size: 15 residues. CDR3 loop: CASSYRENGLNEQFF. CDR3 DNA sequence: TGTGCCAGCAGTTACAGGGAGAACGGGTTAAATGAGCAGTTCTTC.

A few counts support this clonotype. The genes are TRBV28 and TRBJ2-7; 7 nucleotides agree with TRBD1. The V gene end was trimmed by 1 base and the J gene end by 1 base; junction bases not matched to a gene: 4. Germline V gene lookup returns CDR1 MDHEN and CDR2 SYDVKM. CDR3 length: 15 residues. The CDR3, as DNA: TGTGCCAGCAGTTTATCCCCGGGACAGTCCTACGAGCAGTACTTC. Protein: CASSLSPGQSYEQYF.

In its sample, this clonotype was seen many times. The chain uses TRBV7-2 and TRBJ1-1; TRBD1 aligns across 11 bases. This CDR3 comprises 16 residues. Per the germline V gene, CDR1 is SGHTA and CDR2 is FQGNSA. Trimming took 4 bases from V and 1 from J; bases not matched to a gene: 5. The CDR3 DNA sequence: TGTGCCAGCAGCTCGGGACAGGGGGTGGGGAACACTGAAGCTTTCTTT. Translating it yields CASSSGQGVGNTEAFF.

This clonotype was counted between two and nine times. The chain couples TRBV6-2 or TRBV6-3 to TRBJ2-5; 8 bases align to TRBD1. The CDR3 loop spans 13 amino acids. Germline V CDR1 and CDR2: MNHEY, SVGEGT. V trimming: 6 bases; J trimming: 4 bases; junction bases outside the gene matches: 4. This chain's CDR3 is CASSRGRGETQYF. The CDR3, as DNA: TGTGCCAGCAGCAGGGGGCGAGGAGAGACCCAGTACTTC.

This clonotype was counted ten times or more. The CDR3 sequence: CASTWGAEAFF. The CDR3, as DNA: TGTGCCAGCACTTGGGGGGCCGAAGCTTTCTTT. The V call is TRBV5-8, the J call TRBJ1-1; the D gene is possibly TRBD1 (6 bases). CDR1 is SGHTS and CDR2 is YDEGEE in the germline V gene. V lost 6 bases and J 8 bases, leaving 11 bases between the germline ends. CDR3 length equals 11 residues. Full variable domain (missing parts from reference TRBV5-8 and TRBJ1-1): EAGVTQSPTHLIKTRGQQATLRCSPISGHTSVYWYQQALGLGLQFLLWYDEGEERNRGNFPPRFSGRQFPNYSSELNVNALELEDSALYLCASTWGAEAFFGQGTRLTVV.

This clonotype was seen ten or more times. This sequence joins TRBV2 and TRBJ1-3, with TRBD1 matching over 9 bases. This CDR3 has 17 residues. The V and J ends lost 6 bases and 4 bases, in that order; junction bases with no gene match: 13. The germline V gene has CDR1 SNHLY and CDR2 FYNNEI. CDR3 in amino acids: CASSGPPGTGNGNTIYF. CDR3 coding DNA: TGTGCCAGCAGCGGACCTCCCGGGACAGGGAACGGAAACACCATATATTTT.